Below, one TCR beta chain is given with its context. Its antigen remains unidentified. V was clipped by 5 bases and J by 6 bases; unmatched bases: 9. The germline CDR1 and CDR2 sequences are SNHLY and FYNNEI. This CDR3 comprises 15 residues. This sample was taken from a study of shared clonotypes between healthy human individuals. Study-level background: There were three CD4 naive, three CD4 memory, two CD8 naive and one CD8 memory plates per donor.

Sequencing was at deep level. Replicate PCRs run on sorted subsets employed approximately 0.2 ug DNA, approximately 30,000 T cell genomes. TCRdb's table, derived via immunoSEQ multiplex PCR, lists solely in-frame clones and lacks some. Here the sample spans about 610,000 clones, 90% to 97% being singletons. CD8 cells classed as naive were CD45RO-negative and positively selected for CCR7, excluding terminally differentiated effector memory CD45RA+ cells. Study-level findings and limits: Sequencing depth was predicted to influence how clonotypes are shared among donors.

The gene calls are TRBV2 and TRBJ2-3; 9 nucleotides align to TRBD2. Sequenced material: naive CD8+ T cells sorted from blood. The receptor's source is a woman aged 30 to 39 in good health. CDR3 nucleotide sequence: TGTGCCAGCAGTTCGACTAGCGGAGAGGCGGATACGCAGTATTTT. Encoded protein: CASSSTSGEADTQYF.